This T cell receptor (beta chain) was documented in a study of OX40 agonist ivuxolimab in advanced cancers. Across the whole study: The treatment was a fully human IgG2 OX40 agonist, ivuxolimab. One patient with hepatocellular carcinoma and two with cutaneous melanoma, three in all, had partial responses. Patients with prior anti-PD-1, anti-PD-L1 or anti-CTLA-4 therapy were eligible; about 40% had some.

V lost 5 bases, J lost 16 bases, and 18 bases lay in between. Germline CDR1 MNHNS, CDR2 SASEGT. The CDR3 is 12 residues long. This table comes from immunoSEQ multiplex PCR, and its TCRdb copy is limited to in-frame clones, with some not included. The table includes about 96,000 clones, about 80% detected once. The receptor was isolated from an adult with an advanced solid tumor such as melanoma, head and neck, liver or kidney cancer. This sample comprised CD4+ or CD8+ T cells sorted from blood, obtained in a trial of the OX40 agonist ivuxolimab. This rearrangement joins TRBV6-1 to TRBJ1-5, with a weak D call TRBD1 (6 bases). CDR3 region: CASSQMTGPVHF. CDR3 nucleotides: TGTGCCAGCAGTCAAATGACAGGTCCAGTACATTTT.